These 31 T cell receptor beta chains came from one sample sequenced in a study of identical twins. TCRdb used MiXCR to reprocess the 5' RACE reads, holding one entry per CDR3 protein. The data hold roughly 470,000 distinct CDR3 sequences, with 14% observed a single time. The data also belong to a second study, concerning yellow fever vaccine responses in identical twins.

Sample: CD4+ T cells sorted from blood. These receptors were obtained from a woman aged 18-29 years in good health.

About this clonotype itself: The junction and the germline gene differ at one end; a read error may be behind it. In DNA form, the CDR3 reads TGTGCTAGCAGCTTAGATGGCGGGGGGGGGCAAGAGACCCAGTACTTC. Protein product: CASSLDGGGGQETQYF. This chain uses TRBV7-7 with TRBJ2-5, with 9 bases matching TRBD2. The CDR3 has 16 amino acids. Germline CDR1 and CDR2: SSHAT and FNYEAQ (reference sequence).

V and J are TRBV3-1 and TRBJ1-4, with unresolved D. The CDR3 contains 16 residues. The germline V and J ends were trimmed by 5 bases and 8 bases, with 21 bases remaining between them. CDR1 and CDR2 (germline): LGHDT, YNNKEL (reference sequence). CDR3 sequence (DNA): TGTGCCAGCAGCGCAAAGCCCGACGACCGGAGGGAAAAACTGTTTTTT. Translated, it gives CASSAKPDDRREKLFF.

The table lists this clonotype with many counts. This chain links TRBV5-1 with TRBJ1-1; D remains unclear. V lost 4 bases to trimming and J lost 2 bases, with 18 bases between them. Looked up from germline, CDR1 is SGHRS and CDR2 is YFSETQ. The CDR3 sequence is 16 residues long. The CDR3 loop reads CASSTGPKGTNTEAFF. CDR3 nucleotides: TGCGCCAGCAGCACCGGACCAAAGGGTACTAACACTGAAGCTTTCTTT.

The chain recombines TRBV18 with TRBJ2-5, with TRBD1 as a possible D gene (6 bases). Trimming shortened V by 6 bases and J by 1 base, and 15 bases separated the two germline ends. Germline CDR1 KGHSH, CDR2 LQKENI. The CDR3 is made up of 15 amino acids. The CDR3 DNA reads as TGTGCCAGCTCCTACGTAGGACAGCTCCAAGAGACCCAGTACTTC. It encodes CASSYVGQLQETQYF.

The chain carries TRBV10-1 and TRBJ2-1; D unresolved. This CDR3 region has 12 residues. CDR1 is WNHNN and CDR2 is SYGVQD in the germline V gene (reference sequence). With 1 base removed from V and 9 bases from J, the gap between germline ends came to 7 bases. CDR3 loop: CASSELGGEQFF. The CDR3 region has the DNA TGCGCCAGCAGTGAGTTGGGTGGTGAGCAGTTCTTC.

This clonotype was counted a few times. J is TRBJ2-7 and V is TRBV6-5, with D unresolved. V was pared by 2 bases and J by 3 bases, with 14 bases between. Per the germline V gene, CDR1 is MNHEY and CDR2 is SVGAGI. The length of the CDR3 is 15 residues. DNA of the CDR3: TGTGCCAGCAGTTACGCCGGGCCCGATTTCTACGAGCAGTACTTC. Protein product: CASSYAGPDFYEQYF.

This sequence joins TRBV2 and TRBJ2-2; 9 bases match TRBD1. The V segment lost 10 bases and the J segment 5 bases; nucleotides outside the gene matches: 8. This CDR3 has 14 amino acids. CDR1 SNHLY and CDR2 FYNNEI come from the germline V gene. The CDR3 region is CATHRGRETGELFF. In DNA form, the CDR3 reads TGTGCCACCCACAGGGGGCGGGAAACCGGGGAGCTGTTTTTT.

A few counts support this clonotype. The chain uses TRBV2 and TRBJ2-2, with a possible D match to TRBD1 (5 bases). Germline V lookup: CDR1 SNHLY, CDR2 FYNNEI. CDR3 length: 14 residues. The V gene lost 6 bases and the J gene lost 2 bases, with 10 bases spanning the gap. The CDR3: CASSRQRNTGELFF. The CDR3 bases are TGTGCCAGCAGCAGACAGCGCAACACCGGGGAGCTGTTTTTT. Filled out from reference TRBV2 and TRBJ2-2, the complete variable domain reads EPEVTQTPSHQVTQMGQEVILRCVPISNHLYFYWYRQILGQKVEFLVSFYNNEISEKSEIFDDQFSVERPDGSNFTLKIRSTKLEDSAMYFCASSRQRNTGELFFGEGSRLTVL.

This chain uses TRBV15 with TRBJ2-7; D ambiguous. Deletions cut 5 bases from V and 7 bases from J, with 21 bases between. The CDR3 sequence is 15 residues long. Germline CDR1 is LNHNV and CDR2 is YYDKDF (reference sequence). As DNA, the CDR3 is TGTGCCACCAGCTTACCGGCCCTAGGAGCTGGAGAGCAGTACTTC. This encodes CATSLPALGAGEQYF.

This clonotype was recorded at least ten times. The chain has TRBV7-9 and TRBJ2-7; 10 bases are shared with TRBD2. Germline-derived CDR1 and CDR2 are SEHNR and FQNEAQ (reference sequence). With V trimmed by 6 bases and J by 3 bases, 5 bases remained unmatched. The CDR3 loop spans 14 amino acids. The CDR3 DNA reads TGTGCCAGCAGTCGTAGCGGGGGGAACTACGAGCAGTACTTC. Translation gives CASSRSGGNYEQYF.

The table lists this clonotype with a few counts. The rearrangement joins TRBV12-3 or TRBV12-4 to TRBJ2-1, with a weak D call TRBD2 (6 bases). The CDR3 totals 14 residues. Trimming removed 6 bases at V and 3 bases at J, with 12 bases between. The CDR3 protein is CASRASGSYNEQFF. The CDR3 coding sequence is TGTGCCAGCAGGGCCTCCGGGAGCTACAATGAGCAGTTCTTC.

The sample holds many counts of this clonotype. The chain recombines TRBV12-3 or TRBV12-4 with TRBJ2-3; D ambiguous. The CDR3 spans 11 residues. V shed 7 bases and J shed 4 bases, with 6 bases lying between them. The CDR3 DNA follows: TGTGCCAGCACTAGGGCAGATACGCAGTATTTT. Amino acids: CASTRADTQYF.

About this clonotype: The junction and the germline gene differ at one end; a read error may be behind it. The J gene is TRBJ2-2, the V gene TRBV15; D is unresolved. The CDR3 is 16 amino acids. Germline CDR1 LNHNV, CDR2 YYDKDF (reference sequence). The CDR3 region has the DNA TGTGCCACCAGCAGAGCAGGTCAGGCGAACATCGGGGAGCTGTTTTTT. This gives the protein CATSRAGQANIGELFF.

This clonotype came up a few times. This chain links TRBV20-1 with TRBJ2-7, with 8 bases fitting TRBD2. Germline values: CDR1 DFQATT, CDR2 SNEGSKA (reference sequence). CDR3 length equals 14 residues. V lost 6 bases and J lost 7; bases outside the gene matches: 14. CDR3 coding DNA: TGCAGTGCCAGTCCCGAGACAGGCGGGAGGGAGCAGTACTTC. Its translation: CSASPETGGREQYF.

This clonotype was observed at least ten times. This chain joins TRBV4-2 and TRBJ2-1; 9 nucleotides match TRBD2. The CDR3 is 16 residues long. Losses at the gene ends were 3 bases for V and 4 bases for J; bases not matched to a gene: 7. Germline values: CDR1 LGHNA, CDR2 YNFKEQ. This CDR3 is CASSQRLAGPYNEQFF. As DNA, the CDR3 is TGTGCCAGCAGCCAGCGCCTAGCGGGGCCTTACAATGAGCAGTTCTTC.

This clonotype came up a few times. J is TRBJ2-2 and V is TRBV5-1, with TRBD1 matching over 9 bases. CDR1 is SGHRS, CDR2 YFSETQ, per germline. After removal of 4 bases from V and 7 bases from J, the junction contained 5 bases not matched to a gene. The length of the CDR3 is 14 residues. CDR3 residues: CASSLGQGLGELFF. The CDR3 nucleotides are TGCGCCAGCAGCCTGGGACAGGGTCTCGGGGAGCTGTTTTTT.

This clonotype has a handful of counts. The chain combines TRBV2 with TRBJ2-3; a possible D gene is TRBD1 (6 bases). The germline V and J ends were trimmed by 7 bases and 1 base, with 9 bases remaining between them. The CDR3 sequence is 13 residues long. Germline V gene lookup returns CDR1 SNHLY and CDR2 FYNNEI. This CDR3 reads CASKAGGTDTQYF. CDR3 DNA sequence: TGTGCCAGCAAGGCAGGGGGCACAGATACGCAGTATTTT.

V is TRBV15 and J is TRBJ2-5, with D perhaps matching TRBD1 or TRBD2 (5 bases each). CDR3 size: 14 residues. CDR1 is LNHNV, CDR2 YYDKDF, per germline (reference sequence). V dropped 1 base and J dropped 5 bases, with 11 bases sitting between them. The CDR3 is CATSRVGREETQYF. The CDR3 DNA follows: TGTGCCACCAGCAGAGTCGGCAGGGAGGAGACCCAGTACTTC.

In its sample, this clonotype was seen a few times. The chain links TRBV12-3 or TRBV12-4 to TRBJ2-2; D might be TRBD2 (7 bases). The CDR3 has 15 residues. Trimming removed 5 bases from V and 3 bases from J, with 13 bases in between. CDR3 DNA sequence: TGTGCCAGCAGTGGAGGGGGAGGGGACACCGGGGAGCTGTTTTTT. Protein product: CASSGGGGDTGELFF.

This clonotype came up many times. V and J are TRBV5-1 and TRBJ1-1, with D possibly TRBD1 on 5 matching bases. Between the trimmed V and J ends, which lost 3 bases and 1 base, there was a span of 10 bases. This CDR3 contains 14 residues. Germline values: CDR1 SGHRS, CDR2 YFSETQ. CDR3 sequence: CASSSMGGNTEAFF. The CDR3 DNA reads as TGCGCCAGCAGCTCGATGGGGGGGAACACTGAAGCTTTCTTT.

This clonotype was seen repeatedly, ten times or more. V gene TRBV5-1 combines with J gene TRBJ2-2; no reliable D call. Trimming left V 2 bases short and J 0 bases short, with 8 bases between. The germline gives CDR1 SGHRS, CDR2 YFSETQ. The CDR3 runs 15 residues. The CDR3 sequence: CASSLEHANTGELFF. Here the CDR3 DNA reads TGCGCCAGCAGCTTAGAGCACGCGAACACCGGGGAGCTGTTTTTT.

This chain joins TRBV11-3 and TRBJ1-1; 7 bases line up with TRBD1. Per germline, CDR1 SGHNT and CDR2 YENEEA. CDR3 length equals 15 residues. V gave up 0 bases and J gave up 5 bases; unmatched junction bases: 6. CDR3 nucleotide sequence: TGTGCCAGCAGCTTAGAGGCCAGGGGGTATACTGAAGCTTTCTTT. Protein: CASSLEARGYTEAFF.

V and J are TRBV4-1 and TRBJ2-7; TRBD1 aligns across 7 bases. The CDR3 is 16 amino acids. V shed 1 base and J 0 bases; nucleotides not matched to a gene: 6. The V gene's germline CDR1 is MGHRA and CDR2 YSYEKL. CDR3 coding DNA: TGCGCCAGCAGCCAAGTCTCCGGGACAGTCTCCTACGAGCAGTACTTC. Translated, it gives CASSQVSGTVSYEQYF.

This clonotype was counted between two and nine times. Here the CDR3 DNA reads TGCAGTGCTCCAGGCGAGGACTCCTACGAGCAGTACTTC. Translated, it gives CSAPGEDSYEQYF. V usage is TRBV20-1 and J usage is TRBJ2-7; D gene unclear. This CDR3 is 13 amino acids long. Per the germline V gene, CDR1 is DFQATT and CDR2 is SNEGSKA (reference sequence). V lost 5 bases and J lost 0, with 11 bases in between.

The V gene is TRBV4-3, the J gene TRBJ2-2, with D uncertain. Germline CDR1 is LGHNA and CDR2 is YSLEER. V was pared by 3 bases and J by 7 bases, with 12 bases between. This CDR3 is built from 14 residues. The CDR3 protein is CASSQKTGGGELFF. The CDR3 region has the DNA TGCGCCAGCAGCCAGAAGACCGGTGGCGGGGAGCTGTTTTTT.

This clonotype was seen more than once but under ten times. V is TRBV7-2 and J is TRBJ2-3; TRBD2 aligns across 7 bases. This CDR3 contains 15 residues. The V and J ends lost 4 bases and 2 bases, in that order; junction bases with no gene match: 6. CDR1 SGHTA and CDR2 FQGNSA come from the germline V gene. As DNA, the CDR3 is TGTGCCAGCAGCTCGGGGGGATCCTACACAGATACGCAGTATTTT. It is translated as CASSSGGSYTDTQYF.

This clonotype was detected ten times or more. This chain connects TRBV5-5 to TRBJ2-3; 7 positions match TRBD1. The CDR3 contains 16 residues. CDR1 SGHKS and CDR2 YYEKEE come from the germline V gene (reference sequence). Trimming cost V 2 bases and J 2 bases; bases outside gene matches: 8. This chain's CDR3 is CASSLNRGWDTDTQYF. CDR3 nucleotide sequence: TGTGCCAGCAGCTTAAACAGGGGATGGGACACAGATACGCAGTATTTT.

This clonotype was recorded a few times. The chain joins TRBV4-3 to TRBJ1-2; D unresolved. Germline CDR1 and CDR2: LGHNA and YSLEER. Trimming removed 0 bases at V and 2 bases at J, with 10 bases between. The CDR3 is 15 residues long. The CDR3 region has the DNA TGCGCCAGCAGCCAAGATTTGGGAGGGAACTATGGCTACACCTTC. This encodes CASSQDLGGNYGYTF.

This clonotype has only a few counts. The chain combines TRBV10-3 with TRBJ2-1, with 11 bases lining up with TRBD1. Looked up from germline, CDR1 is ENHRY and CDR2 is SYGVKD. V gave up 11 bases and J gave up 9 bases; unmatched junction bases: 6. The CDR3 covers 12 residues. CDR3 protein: CAFGQGAGEQFF. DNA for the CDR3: TGTGCCTTCGGACAGGGGGCTGGTGAGCAGTTCTTC.

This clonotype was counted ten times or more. CDR3 loop: CASSLEVGGGTVQFF. CDR3 nucleotide sequence: TGTGCCAGCAGTTTAGAGGTCGGGGGGGGCACGGTGCAGTTCTTC. V is TRBV12-3 or TRBV12-4 and J is TRBJ2-1; 8 bases fit TRBD2. CDR3 length: 15 amino acids. V was clipped by 1 base and J by 12 bases; unmatched bases: 11.

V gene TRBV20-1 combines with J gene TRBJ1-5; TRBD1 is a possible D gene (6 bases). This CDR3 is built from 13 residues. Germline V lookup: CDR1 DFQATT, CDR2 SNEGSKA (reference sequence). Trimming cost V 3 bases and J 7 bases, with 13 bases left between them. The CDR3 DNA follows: TGCAGTGCTAGGTCTGGGGGCGGGCAGCCCCAGCATTTT. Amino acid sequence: CSARSGGGQPQHF.